This T cell receptor beta chain was observed in a study of T-cell memory formation after mild COVID-19. TCRdb itself ran the 5' RACE reads through MiXCR, one entry per CDR3 protein. In the table there are roughly 300,000 distinct CDR3 sequences, around 15% of which are singletons. Germline values: CDR1 MNHEY, CDR2 SVGAGI. V was clipped by 5 bases and J by 4 bases, with 16 bases between them. The CDR3 runs to 15 residues. Only a few counts were recorded for this clonotype. Its matching antigen is unknown. The study's findings and limits: Among clones peaking at day 37 in the second wave, SARS-CoV-2 specificity remained unconfirmed. Mainly in CM and EM were contracting CD4+ clones; CD8+ were in EMRA.

The specimen was PBMCs or a T cell subset sorted from them (not recorded which). The gene calls are TRBV6-5 and TRBJ2-3; perhaps TRBD1 as D (6 bases). This TCR came from a man younger than 30 who had mild COVID-19 (a few samples of this study predate the infection). Cell type and time point are not known. The CDR3, as DNA: TGTGCCAGCAGTCCCGGGACATTGGGCCCAGATACGCAGTATTTT. This translates into CASSPGTLGPDTQYF.